This T cell receptor beta chain was identified during a study of tumor-infiltrating lymphocytes in primary liver carcinoma. Overall study: Stage T1-T3 N0M0 tumors measured 4.2 to 10 cm at most. The study, taken as a whole, reports: Overlap in tumor-adjacent and tumor-blood pairs fell below that of tumor region pairs.

CDR3 length: 12 amino acids. Germline V gene sequence: CDR1 SGHAT, CDR2 FQNNGV. As to this clonotype: What it binds is not known.

Germline DNA was also extracted, and blood RNA derived from unsorted whole blood. No patient had received treatment, and all had chronic HBV infection. Reverse transcription of around 0.45 ug total RNA with a constant-region primer produced TCR beta cDNA. Three nested multiplex PCR rounds, a slightly modified ARM-PCR method, built the TCR beta libraries. With TRBV1-TRBV30 forward primers and a C-beta reverse primer, the first two PCR rounds were run for roughly 10 cycles each. A single record per CDR3 protein comes from TCRdb applying MiXCR to the multiplex PCR reads. This sample has about 200,000 distinct CDR3 sequences, with roughly 61% found just once.

The rearrangement links TRBV11-2 to TRBJ2-3; 7 bases are shared with TRBD1. The J call is doubtful: the DNA matches TRBJ1-5 better. The sample was peripheral blood. This receptor was identified in a woman aged 55-75 years with primary liver carcinoma and hepatitis B virus infection. CDR3 DNA: TGTGCCAGCATTACAGGGGTCGATACGCAGCATTTT. Protein: CASITGVDTQHF.